This TCR beta chain was observed in a study of CD8 T cells in Susac syndrome. Findings of the study overall: Acknowledgment was made by the study that its TCR sequencing and HLA analysis involved a relatively small number of individuals.

Details on this clonotype: The antigen remains unidentified.

Reverse transcription of about 0.45 to 1 ug RNA was performed with random hexamers. An immunoSEQ multiplex PCR generated amplified TCR beta CDR3 products spanning 54 Vbeta and 13 Jbeta. TCRdb independently ran MiXCR on the immunoSEQ multiplex PCR reads; one entry per CDR3 protein. The sample contains roughly 330,000 distinct CDR3 sequences, about 91% of which appear only once. In the multiple sclerosis control group, patients were treatment-naive and had stable or active relapsing-remitting disease. TEMRA cells were enriched by FACS, and CD4+ and CD8+ T cells were negatively isolated. The trim removed 2 bases at V and 1 base at J, leaving 8 bases unmatched. Germline values: CDR1 LGHDT, CDR2 YNNKEL (reference sequence). The CDR3 contains 16 residues.

Material: CD4+ T cells from PBMCs. The clonotype originates from a human donor with multiple sclerosis. This chain joins TRBV3-1 and TRBJ2-7; TRBD2 matches 7 bases. CDR3 DNA sequence: TGTGCCAGCAGCCAAAACGGCCCAGCGGGATCCTACGAGCAGTACTTC. Translation: CASSQNGPAGSYEQYF.